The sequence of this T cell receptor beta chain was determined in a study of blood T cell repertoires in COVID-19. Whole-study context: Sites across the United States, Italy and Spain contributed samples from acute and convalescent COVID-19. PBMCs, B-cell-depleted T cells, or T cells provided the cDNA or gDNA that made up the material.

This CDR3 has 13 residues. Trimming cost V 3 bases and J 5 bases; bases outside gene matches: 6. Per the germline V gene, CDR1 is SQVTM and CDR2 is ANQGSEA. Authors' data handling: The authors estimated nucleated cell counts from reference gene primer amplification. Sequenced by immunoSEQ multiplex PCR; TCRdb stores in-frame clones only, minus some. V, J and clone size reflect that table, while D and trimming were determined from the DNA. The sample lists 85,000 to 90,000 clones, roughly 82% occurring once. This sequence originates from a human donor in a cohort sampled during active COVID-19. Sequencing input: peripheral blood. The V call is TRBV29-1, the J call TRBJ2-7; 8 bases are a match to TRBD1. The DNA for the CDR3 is TGCAGCGTTGACTCTGGACAGGGTGACGAGCAGTACTTC. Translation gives CSVDSGQGDEQYF.